The 5 T cell receptor beta chains presented below share a single source sample, sequenced in a study of shared clonotypes between healthy human individuals. TCRdb's copy holds only in-frame clones and misses some; the assay was immunoSEQ multiplex PCR. The sample contains approximately 1.5 million clones, 98% of which appear only once. Sequencing used naive CD4+ T cells sorted from blood. Regarding subset: CD45RA+ positively selected. These receptor sequences come from a man younger than 40 in good health.

The chain uses TRBV30 and TRBJ2-7; the D gene is possibly TRBD1 (5 bases). Germline lookup yields CDR1 GTSNPN and CDR2 SVGIG (reference sequence). The CDR3 loop spans 14 amino acids. The V end was cut by 4 bases, the J end by 2 bases, with 15 bases between. CDR3 bases: TGTGCCTGGACGCGTCGACAGACCGCCTACGAGCAGTACTTC. Translating it yields CAWTRRQTAYEQYF.

The chain couples TRBV29-1 to TRBJ2-1, with 16 bases fitting TRBD2. This CDR3 spans 14 amino acids. CDR1 and CDR2 (germline): SQVTM, ANQGSEA. Trimming cost V 7 bases and J 8 bases; bases outside gene matches: 5. The CDR3 coding sequence is TGCAGCGGGGGGACTAGCGGGAGGGCCCATGAGCAGTTCTTC. This encodes CSGGTSGRAHEQFF.

V usage is TRBV4-3 and J usage is TRBJ1-1, with D possibly TRBD1 on 5 matching bases. The CDR3 is 14 residues long. From germline, CDR1 is LGHNA and CDR2 YSLEER. V shed 2 bases and J shed 1 base, with 8 bases lying between them. The CDR3 protein is CASSQPGPNTEAFF. CDR3 DNA sequence: TGCGCCAGCAGCCAACCGGGACCGAACACTGAAGCTTTCTTT.

This clone is a singleton in its sample. The rearrangement joins TRBV5-5 to TRBJ1-1; D is ambiguous. Trimming stripped 4 bases from V and 0 bases from J, with 7 bases between. There are 13 residues in the CDR3. CDR1 is SGHKS, CDR2 YYEKEE, per germline (reference sequence). CDR3 coding DNA: TGTGCCAGCAGCCTGCCCATGAACACTGAAGCTTTCTTT. Encoded protein: CASSLPMNTEAFF.

This chain links TRBV28 with TRBJ1-3; weak D call: TRBD1 (6 bases). Germline assignment: CDR1 MDHEN and CDR2 SYDVKM. CDR3 length equals 15 residues. V was cut by 0 bases and J by 0 bases, with 6 bases left in between. CDR3 loop: CASSLWGASGNTIYF. The CDR3 DNA is TGTGCCAGCAGTTTATGGGGGGCCTCTGGAAACACCATATATTTT.